This T cell receptor (beta chain) comes out of a study of blood T cell repertoires in COVID-19. Study information: COVID-19 samples from acute and convalescent phases originated in the United States, Italy and Spain.

Participants' reported clinical history set cohort assignment. Original data processing: Nucleated cell counts were estimated from reference gene primer amplification. The table came from immunoSEQ multiplex PCR; TCRdb's copy has only in-frame clones and leaves some out. That table furnishes V, J and clone size, whereas the DNA furnished D and trimming. This table has hundreds of thousands of clones, about 85% appearing once. Sequenced: PBMCs or T cells enriched from blood (not recorded which). The receptor was isolated from a young woman with acute COVID-19.

The CDR3 loop is CASSPDGQGYNEQFF. The DNA for the CDR3 is TGTGCCAGCAGCCCAGACGGACAGGGATACAATGAGCAGTTCTTC. V gene TRBV9 combines with J gene TRBJ2-1; 8 bases are shared with TRBD1. CDR3 length: 15 residues. Trimming at V came to 4 bases and at J to 4 bases, leaving 7 bases not matched to a gene. Germline lookup yields CDR1 SGDLS and CDR2 YYNGEE.